This T cell receptor (beta chain) was observed in a study of T cell repertoires in cytomegalovirus infection. TCRdb re-derived calls from the reads in MiXCR, one entry per CDR3 protein. Among fewer than 700,000 distinct CDR3 sequences listed, 24% were seen once. CDR3 length equals 15 residues. Trimming shortened V by 6 bases and J by 7 bases, and 19 bases separated the two germline ends. Looked up from germline, CDR1 is MNHEY and CDR2 is SVGEGT. This sequence joins TRBV6-2 or TRBV6-3 and TRBJ2-1; D is undetermined. The specimen was CD8+ T cells from PBMCs. The origin of this receptor is a human donor in good health (CMV status not recorded). Some clones in this sample may be carry-over from other donors' samples. CDR3 residues: CASRSPTGWVNEQFF. The CDR3 nucleotides are TGTGCCAGCAGAAGCCCGACCGGTTGGGTGAATGAGCAGTTCTTC.